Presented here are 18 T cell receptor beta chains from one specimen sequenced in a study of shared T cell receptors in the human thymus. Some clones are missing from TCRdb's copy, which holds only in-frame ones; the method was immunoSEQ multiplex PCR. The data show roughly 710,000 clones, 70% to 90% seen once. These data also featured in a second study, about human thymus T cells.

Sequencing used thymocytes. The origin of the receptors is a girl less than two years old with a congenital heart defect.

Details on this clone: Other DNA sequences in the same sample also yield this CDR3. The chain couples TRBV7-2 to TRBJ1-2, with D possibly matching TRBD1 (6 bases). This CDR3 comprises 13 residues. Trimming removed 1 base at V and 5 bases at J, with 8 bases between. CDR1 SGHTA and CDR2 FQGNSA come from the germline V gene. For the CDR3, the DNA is TGTGCCAGCAGCTTAGAACAGGGTTATGGCTACACCTTC. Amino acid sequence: CASSLEQGYGYTF.

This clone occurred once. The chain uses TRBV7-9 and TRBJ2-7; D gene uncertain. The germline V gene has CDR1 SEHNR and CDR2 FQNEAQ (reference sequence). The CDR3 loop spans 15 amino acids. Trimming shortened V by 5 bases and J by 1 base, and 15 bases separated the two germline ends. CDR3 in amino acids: CASSTGSTYSYEQYF. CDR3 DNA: TGTGCCAGCAGCACCGGTTCGACATATTCCTACGAGCAGTACTTC. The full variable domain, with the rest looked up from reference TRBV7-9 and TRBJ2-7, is DTGVSQNPRHKITKRGQNVTFRCDPISEHNRLYWYRQTLGQGPEFLTYFQNEAQLEKSRLLSDRFSAERPKGSFSTLEIQRTEQGDSAMYLCASSTGSTYSYEQYFGPGTRLTVT.

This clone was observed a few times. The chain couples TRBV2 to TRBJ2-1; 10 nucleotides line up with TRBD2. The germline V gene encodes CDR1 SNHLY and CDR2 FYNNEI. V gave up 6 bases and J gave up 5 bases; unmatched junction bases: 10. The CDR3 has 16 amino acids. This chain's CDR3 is CASRASGGALNNEQFF. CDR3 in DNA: TGTGCCAGCAGGGCCAGCGGGGGGGCATTAAACAATGAGCAGTTCTTC.

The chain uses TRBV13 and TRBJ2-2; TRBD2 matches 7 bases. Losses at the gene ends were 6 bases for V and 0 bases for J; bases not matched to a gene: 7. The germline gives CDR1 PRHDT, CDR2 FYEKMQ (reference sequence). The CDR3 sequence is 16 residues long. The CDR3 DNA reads TGTGCCAGCAGTGGAGGCGGGACTACGAACACCGGGGAGCTGTTTTTT. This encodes CASSGGGTTNTGELFF.

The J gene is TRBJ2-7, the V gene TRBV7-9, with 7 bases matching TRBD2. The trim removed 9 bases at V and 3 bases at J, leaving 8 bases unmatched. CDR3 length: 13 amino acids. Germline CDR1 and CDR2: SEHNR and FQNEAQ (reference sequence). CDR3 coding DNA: TGTGCCAGTTCGGGAGGTCAACGCTACGAGCAGTACTTC. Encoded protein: CASSGGQRYEQYF.

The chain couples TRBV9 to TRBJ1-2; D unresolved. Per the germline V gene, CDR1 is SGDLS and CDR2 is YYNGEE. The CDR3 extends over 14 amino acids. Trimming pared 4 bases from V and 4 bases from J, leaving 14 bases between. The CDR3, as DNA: TGTGCCAGCAGCCTCACCGGGATCACCTATGGCTACACCTTC. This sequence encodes CASSLTGITYGYTF. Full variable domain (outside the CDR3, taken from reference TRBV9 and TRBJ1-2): DSGVTQTPKHLITATGQRVTLRCSPRSGDLSVYWYQQSLDQGLQFLIQYYNGEERAKGNILERFSAQQFPDLHSELNLSSLELGDSALYFCASSLTGITYGYTFGSGTRLTVV.

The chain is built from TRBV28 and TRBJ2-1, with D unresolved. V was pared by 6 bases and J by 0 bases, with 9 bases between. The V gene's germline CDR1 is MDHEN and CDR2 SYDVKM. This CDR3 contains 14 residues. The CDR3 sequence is CASRHLYSYNEQFF. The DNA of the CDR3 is TGTGCCAGCAGGCACTTATACTCCTACAATGAGCAGTTCTTC.

The CDR3 reads CASSLWTGLQAFF. DNA of the CDR3: TGTGCCAGCAGCTTGTGGACAGGGCTACAAGCTTTCTTT. This chain joins TRBV5-6 and TRBJ1-1, with TRBD1 identical over 8 bases. The germline CDR1 and CDR2 sequences are SGHDT and YYEEEE. This CDR3 region has 13 residues. Trimming removed 1 base from V and 9 bases from J; junction bases left unmatched: 5.

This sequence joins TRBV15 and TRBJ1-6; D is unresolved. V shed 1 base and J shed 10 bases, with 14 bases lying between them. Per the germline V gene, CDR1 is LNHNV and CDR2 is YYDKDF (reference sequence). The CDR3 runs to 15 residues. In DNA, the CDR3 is TGTGCCACCAGCAGAGTTGACACACCCACATCACCCCTCCACTTT. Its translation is CATSRVDTPTSPLHF. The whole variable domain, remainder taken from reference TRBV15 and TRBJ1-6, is DAMVIQNPRYQVTQFGKPVTLSCSQTLNHNVMYWYQQKSSQAPKLLFHYYDKDFNNEADTPDNFQSRRPNTSFCFLDIRSPGLGDTAMYLCATSRVDTPTSPLHFGNGTRLTVT.

In nucleotides, the CDR3 is TGTGCCAGCAGGGGCCACCCGGGTGAGCGGGAGTCCAATGGGGAGCAGTTCTTC. It translates to CASRGHPGERESNGEQFF. The rearrangement joins TRBV6-4 to TRBJ2-1; 8 bases line up with TRBD2. This CDR3 spans 18 amino acids. Germline lookup yields CDR1 MRHNA and CDR2 SNTAGT. The ends lost 6 bases at V and 10 bases at J; junction bases unmatched: 23.

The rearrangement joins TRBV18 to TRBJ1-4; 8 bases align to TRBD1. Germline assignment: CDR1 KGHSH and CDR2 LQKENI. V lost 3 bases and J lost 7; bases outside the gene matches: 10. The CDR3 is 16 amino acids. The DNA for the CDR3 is TGTGCCAGCTCACCCCGGCAACAGGGGGGGGGTGAAAAACTGTTTTTT. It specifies CASSPRQQGGGEKLFF.

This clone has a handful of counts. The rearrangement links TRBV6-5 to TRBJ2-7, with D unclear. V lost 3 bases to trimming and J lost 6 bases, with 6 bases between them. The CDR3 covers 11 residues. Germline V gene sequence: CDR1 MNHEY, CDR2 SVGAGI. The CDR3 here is CASSYGVEQYF. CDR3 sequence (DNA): TGTGCCAGCAGTTATGGAGTCGAGCAGTACTTC.

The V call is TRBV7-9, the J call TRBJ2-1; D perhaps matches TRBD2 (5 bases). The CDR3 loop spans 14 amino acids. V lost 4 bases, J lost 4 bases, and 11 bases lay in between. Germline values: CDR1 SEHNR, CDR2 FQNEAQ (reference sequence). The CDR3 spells CASSSEAAYNEQFF. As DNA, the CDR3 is TGTGCCAGCAGCTCGGAAGCGGCTTACAATGAGCAGTTCTTC.

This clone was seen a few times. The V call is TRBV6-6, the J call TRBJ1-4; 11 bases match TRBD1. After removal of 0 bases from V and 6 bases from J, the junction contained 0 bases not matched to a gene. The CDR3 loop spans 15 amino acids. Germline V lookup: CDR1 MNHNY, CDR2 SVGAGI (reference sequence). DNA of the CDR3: TGTGCCAGCAGTTACTCGGGACAGGGGGATGAAAAACTGTTTTTT. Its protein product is CASSYSGQGDEKLFF.

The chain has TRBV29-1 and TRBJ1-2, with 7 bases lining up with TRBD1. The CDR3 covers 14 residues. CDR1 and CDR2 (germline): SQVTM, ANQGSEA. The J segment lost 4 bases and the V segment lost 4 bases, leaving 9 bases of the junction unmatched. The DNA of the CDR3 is TGCAGCGTTGCGCCGGGACAGACCATCTATGGCTACACCTTC. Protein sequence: CSVAPGQTIYGYTF.

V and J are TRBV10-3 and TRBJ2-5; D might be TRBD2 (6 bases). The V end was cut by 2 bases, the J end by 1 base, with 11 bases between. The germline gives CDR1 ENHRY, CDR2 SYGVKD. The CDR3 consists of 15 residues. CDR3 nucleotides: TGTGCCATCAGTGAGCTCCCGACTAGCCAAGAGACCCAGTACTTC. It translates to CAISELPTSQETQYF.

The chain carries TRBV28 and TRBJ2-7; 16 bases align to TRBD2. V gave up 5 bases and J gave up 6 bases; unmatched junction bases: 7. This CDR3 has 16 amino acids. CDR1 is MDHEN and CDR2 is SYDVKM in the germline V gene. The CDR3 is CASSVGTSGGAGEQYF. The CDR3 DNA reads TGTGCCAGCAGTGTAGGGACTAGCGGGGGGGCGGGCGAGCAGTACTTC. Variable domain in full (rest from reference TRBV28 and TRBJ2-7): DVKVTQSSRYLVKRTGEKVFLECVQDMDHENMFWYRQDPGLGLRLIYFSYDVKMKEKGDIPEGYSVSREKKERFSLILESASTNQTSMYLCASSVGTSGGAGEQYFGPGTRLTVT.

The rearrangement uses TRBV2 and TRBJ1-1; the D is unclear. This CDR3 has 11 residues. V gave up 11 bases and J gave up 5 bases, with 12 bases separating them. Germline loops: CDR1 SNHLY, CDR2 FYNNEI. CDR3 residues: CAFTMETEAFF. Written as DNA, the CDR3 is TGTGCCTTCACGATGGAGACTGAAGCTTTCTTT.